The 14 T cell receptor beta chains below all came from one sample that was sequenced in a study of cytomegalovirus exposure and HLA in healthy donors (dated by TCRdb to 2016 to 2017). The protocol used for the library was the immunoSEQ multiplex PCR assay. For the multiplex PCR, a mixture combining 60 forward primers for TCR Vbeta segments and 13 reverse primers for TCR Jbeta segments was used. The table was pulled from immuneACCESS by TCRdb, which kept in-frame rearrangements only. Such tables lose some clones; where checked, under half of the loss comes from unresolved V genes, and the rest has no known cause. A total of 110,000 to 150,000 clones appear in this sample, approximately 82% of them only once. The ten largest make up roughly 9.9% of the sample. Sequenced sample: PBMCs. The source is a woman aged 55-69 years in good health and CMV-seropositive.

The chain employs TRBV27 and TRBJ1-4; TRBD1 might be the D (6 bases). Germline CDR1 is MNHEY and CDR2 is SMNVEV (reference sequence). The length of the CDR3 is 16 residues. V was pared by 5 bases and J by 5 bases, with 18 bases between. The CDR3 sequence is CASSQTLYQGNEKLFF. The CDR3 DNA follows: TGTGCCAGCAGTCAGACATTATACCAGGGGAATGAAAAACTGTTTTTT.

This chain links TRBV28 with TRBJ2-7, with TRBD1 as a possible D gene (6 bases). The V and J ends lost 7 bases and 6 bases respectively, with 13 bases between them. CDR1 is MDHEN and CDR2 is SYDVKM in the germline V gene. The CDR3 has 12 residues. Here the CDR3 reads CASKQGAAEQYF. CDR3 sequence (DNA): TGTGCCAGCAAACAGGGCGCGGCCGAGCAGTACTTC.

CDR3 sequence reads: CASSMSDTDTQYF. DNA for the CDR3: TGTGCCAGTAGTATGAGCGACACAGATACGCAGTATTTT. The chain recombines TRBV19 with TRBJ2-3; D uncertain. This CDR3 has 13 amino acids. Germline-derived CDR1 and CDR2 are LNHDA and SQIVND (reference sequence). The ends were cut back, 3 bases at V and 2 bases at J, with 6 bases in the middle.

The V call is TRBV28, the J call TRBJ2-2, with a possible D match to TRBD1 (6 bases). The CDR3 runs to 14 residues. V lost 2 bases and J lost 6, with 10 bases in between. Germline CDR1 reads MDHEN; CDR2 reads SYDVKM. CDR3 loop: CASSLQGMAGELFF. CDR3 bases: TGTGCCAGCAGTTTACAGGGGATGGCCGGGGAGCTGTTTTTT.

This clone has only one observation. The chain carries TRBV20-1 and TRBJ1-2, with D possibly being TRBD1 (5 bases). Trimming cost V 2 bases and J 8 bases, with 9 bases left between them. CDR1 DFQATT and CDR2 SNEGSKA come from the germline V gene (reference sequence). The CDR3 contains 11 residues. The chain's CDR3 is CSARQAGGYTF. CDR3 in DNA: TGCAGTGCTAGACAGGCAGGGGGCTACACCTTC.

This sequence joins TRBV29-1 and TRBJ1-2; 8 bases map to TRBD1. The CDR3 consists of 13 residues. CDR1 and CDR2 from the germline V gene are SQVTM and ANQGSEA. J gave up 8 bases and V 6 bases, and 11 bases lay outside the gene matches. This CDR3 reads CSVVLQGAMGYTF. DNA of the CDR3: TGCAGCGTAGTTCTTCAGGGGGCGATGGGCTACACCTTC.

The rearrangement joins TRBV27 to TRBJ2-2; D remains unclear. With 4 bases removed from V and 6 bases from J, the gap between germline ends came to 15 bases. From germline, CDR1 is MNHEY and CDR2 SMNVEV (reference sequence). The length of the CDR3 is 15 residues. Here the CDR3 DNA reads TGTGCCAGCAGTTCAGACACCCGACCCCCCGGGGAGCTGTTTTTT. This codes for CASSSDTRPPGELFF.

The V and J genes are TRBV7-6 and TRBJ2-1; possibly TRBD1 for D (5 bases). The germline V gene encodes CDR1 SGHVS and CDR2 FNYEAQ. Trimming took off 3 bases at V and 2 bases at J, with 11 bases between the two ends. The CDR3 is 15 residues long. CDR3 region: CASSFDSSAYNEQFF. DNA of the CDR3: TGTGCCAGCAGCTTCGACAGTTCCGCCTACAATGAGCAGTTCTTC.

The chain links TRBV5-1 to TRBJ2-4, with 9 bases fitting TRBD2. This CDR3 is 15 amino acids long. Trimming removed 6 bases from V and 8 bases from J; junction bases left unmatched: 12. Germline V gives CDR1 SGHRS, CDR2 YFSETQ. DNA for the CDR3: TGCGCCAGCAATAGTGCGGGAGGGTCCGCGGACATTCAGTACTTC. This sequence encodes CASNSAGGSADIQYF.

This chain links TRBV11-2 with TRBJ2-1, with 8 bases aligning to TRBD2. CDR1 and CDR2 from the germline V gene are SGHAT and FQNNGV. The V gene end was trimmed by 5 bases and the J gene end by 9 bases; junction bases not matched to a gene: 18. The CDR3 contains 17 residues. The CDR3 region has the DNA TGTGCCAGCAGCCCTGATAGCGGGGTGTTCAGGGAAAGTGAGCAGTTCTTC. Its translation: CASSPDSGVFRESEQFF.

The genes are TRBV5-6 and TRBJ2-7; TRBD1 matches at 7 bases. CDR1 is SGHDT and CDR2 is YYEEEE in the germline V gene. The CDR3 sequence is 14 residues long. V shed 4 bases and J 1 base; nucleotides not matched to a gene: 5. CDR3 coding DNA: TGTGCCAGCAGCACGGGACAGCGGTCCTACGAGCAGTACTTC. Translating it yields CASSTGQRSYEQYF.

This rearrangement joins TRBV7-2 to TRBJ2-3, with D perhaps TRBD2 (7 bases). V lost 2 bases, J lost 3 bases, and 12 bases lay in between. The CDR3 extends over 15 amino acids. The germline gives CDR1 SGHTA, CDR2 FQGNSA. As DNA, the CDR3 is TGTGCCAGCAGCTTAAGGGGGGGATCGACAGATACGCAGTATTTT. This encodes CASSLRGGSTDTQYF. The full variable domain, completed using reference TRBV7-2 and TRBJ2-3, is GAGVSQSPSNKVTEKGKDVELRCDPISGHTALYWYRQSLGQGLEFLIYFQGNSAPDKSGLPSDRFSAERTGGSVSTLTIQRTQQEDSAVYLCASSLRGGSTDTQYFGPGTRLTVL.

The chain couples TRBV28 to TRBJ2-3; D is undetermined. Trimming took 5 bases from V and 4 from J, leaving 10 bases between them. The CDR3 is 13 amino acids. CDR1 is MDHEN, CDR2 SYDVKM, per germline. This chain's CDR3 is CASSVIFPDTQYF. CDR3 coding DNA: TGTGCCAGCAGTGTCATTTTCCCAGATACGCAGTATTTT.

The CDR3 DNA reads TGTGCCAGCAGTGAATTGCCGGGTTTTAACTATGGCTACACCTTC. This gives the protein CASSELPGFNYGYTF. This chain joins TRBV25-1 and TRBJ1-2; no clear D gene. The CDR3 consists of 15 residues. The germline V gene has CDR1 MGHDK and CDR2 SYGVNS. Trimming left V 1 base short and J 1 base short, with 10 bases between.